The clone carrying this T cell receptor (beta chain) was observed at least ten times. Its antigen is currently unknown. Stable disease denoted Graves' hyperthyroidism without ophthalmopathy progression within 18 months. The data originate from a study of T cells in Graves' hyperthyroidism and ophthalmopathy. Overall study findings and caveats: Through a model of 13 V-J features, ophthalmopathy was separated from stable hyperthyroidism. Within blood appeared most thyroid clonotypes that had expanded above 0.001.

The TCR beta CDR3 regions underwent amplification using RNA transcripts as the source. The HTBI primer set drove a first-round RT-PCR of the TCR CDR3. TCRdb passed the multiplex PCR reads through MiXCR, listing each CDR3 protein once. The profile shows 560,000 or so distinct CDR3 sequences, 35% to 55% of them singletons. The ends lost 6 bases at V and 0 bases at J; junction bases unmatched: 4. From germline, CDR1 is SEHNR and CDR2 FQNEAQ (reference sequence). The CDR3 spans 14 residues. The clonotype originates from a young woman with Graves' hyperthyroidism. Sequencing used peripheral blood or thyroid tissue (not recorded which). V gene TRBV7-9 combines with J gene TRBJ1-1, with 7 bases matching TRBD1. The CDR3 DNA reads TGTGCCAGCAGAACCGGGACAGTGAACACTGAAGCTTTCTTT. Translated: CASRTGTVNTEAFF.